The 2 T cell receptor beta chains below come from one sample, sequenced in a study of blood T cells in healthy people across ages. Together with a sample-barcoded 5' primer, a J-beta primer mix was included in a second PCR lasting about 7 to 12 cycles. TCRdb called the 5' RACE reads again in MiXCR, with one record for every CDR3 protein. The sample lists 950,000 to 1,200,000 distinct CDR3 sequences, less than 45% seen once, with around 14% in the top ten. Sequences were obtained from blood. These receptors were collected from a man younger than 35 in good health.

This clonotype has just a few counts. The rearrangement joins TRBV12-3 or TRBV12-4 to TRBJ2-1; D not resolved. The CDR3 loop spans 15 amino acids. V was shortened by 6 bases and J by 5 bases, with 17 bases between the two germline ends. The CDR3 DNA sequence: TGTGCCAGCAGCCCTCCGGGCCCAGTACACAATGAGCAGTTCTTC. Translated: CASSPPGPVHNEQFF.

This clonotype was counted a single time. The CDR3 DNA reads as TGTGGACGGGGGCCGGAGTACTGCAATGAGCAGTTCTTC. Its translation: CGRGPEYCNEQFF. The V and J genes are TRBV14 and TRBJ2-1; D is perhaps TRBD1 or TRBD2 (6 bases each). Germline V gene data show CDR1 as SGHDN and CDR2 as FVKESK. This CDR3 is 13 amino acids long.